This T cell receptor (beta chain) appears in the sequencing data of a study of beta chain features in type 1 diabetes (dated by TCRdb to the late 2010s). With regard to the full study: Mean age, gender distribution, total cell number and subset yield were not different between patients and healthy donors. Across all samples, about 110 million sorted cells were examined, and cell number per subset correlated strongly with RNA yield. In the study, recently diagnosed type 1 diabetes patients and matched healthy donors were compared on the TCRB repertoires of their sorted circulating CD4+ T cell subsets. Regulatory and stem cell-like memory subsets were isolated from only 8 patients and about eight healthy donors, whereas naive and central memory subsets came from all 30 or so donors. The paper as a whole reports these results and caveats: Because cDNA rather than genomic DNA was sequenced, highly expressing activated cells could have been over-represented, although no difference in activation and CD3 levels was found between groups. In all four CD4+ subsets, TCRB CDR3 length was moderately but significantly shorter in type 1 diabetes patients. Only small numbers of individuals were included in the HLA sub-analyses, which left unresolved whether HLA type had any influence on TCRB rearrangement. At VDJ recombination sites, patients with type 1 diabetes made fewer insertions and deleted more nucleotides, a pattern implying thymic rearrangement abnormalities. Naive, central memory and regulatory TCRB repertoires appeared more similar among patients than among healthy donors. Shorter templates might be favored by PCR, yet because patient and control samples were amplified and corrected together, any such skew would affect both groups equally.

From each donor, a single peripheral blood sample of about 110 mL on average was drawn into heparinised tubes. Using a panel that included CD45RO, CCR7, CD25, CD127, CD95 and CD27, naive, central memory, regulatory and stem cell-like memory CD4+ T cells were sorted on a BD FACSAria II. Every sorted population had a purity above 95%. Right away, PBMCs were isolated by Lymphoprep density gradient centrifugation and were stained directly, with no culture step. To minimize batch effects, samples were stained and sorted in pairs, one healthy donor with one patient per experiment. All of the isolated RNA was reverse transcribed with the High Capacity cDNA Reverse Transcription Kit, so expressed TCRB transcripts were sequenced. Naive, central memory and regulatory T cell samples underwent deep immunoSEQ sequencing, averaging roughly 3.5 million total reads per sample. After sorted cells were lysed in RLT buffer, RNA was extracted with DNase-treated RNeasy Micro or Mini kits, with the choice depending on cell number. Each cell subset was processed on its own to prevent cross-contamination, while patient and healthy donor samples were processed together. Using the immunoSEQ multiplex PCR, TCRB sequences were amplified from cDNA into 87-bp fragments spanning the CDR3 region. Sequencing of the amplicons was performed on the Illumina HiSeq platform. Regarding the original processing steps: PCR bias was corrected computationally using synthetic template baselines, and reads within Hamming distance 2 were collapsed, with unmergeable singletons discarded. Reads were aligned against IMGT so that V, D and J genes, CDR3 length and insertions or deletions at six rearrangement sites could be assigned. Within each subset, clonotype counts were normalized to sorted cell number, after which true diversity and Gini coefficients were computed with the tcR R package. The overlap coefficient, calculated on TCRB nucleotide sequences, was used to measure repertoire sharing. Out-of-frame TCRB sequences from naive cells were analyzed to stand in for the pre-selection repertoire. TCRdb retrieved this table from immuneACCESS and kept in-frame rearrangements only. Not all clones are present; in checked studies, unresolved V genes account for under half, and no reason is known for the remainder. Clone size and V and J calls were adopted from that table, with D and trimming inferred from the DNA. Within this sample are some 900,000 clones, with 15% to 20% of them counted one time only. The biggest ten clones account for about 0.02% of the sample.

In regard to this clone: It lacks a known antigen. No much larger clone exists at a distance of one base, and base qualities are not known.

As encoded in the germline V gene, CDR1 is SGHDT while CDR2 is YYEEEE. The V and J ends are trimmed by 5 bases and 0 bases, leaving 18 bases between them. Taken from cysteine to phenylalanine, the CDR3 has 16 residues. Of the read, only the CDR3 DNA is kept; its 48 bases are in frame from base 1. Sequencing used naive CD4+ T cells from blood. What this sample's cell subset or site label stands for: true naive CD4+ T cells. The chain couples TRBV5-6 to TRBJ2-7; TRBD2 could be the D gene, as 6 bases match. The receptor comes from a woman aged 18-35 years in good health. The nucleotides are TGTGCCAGCAGTTTAGGCTGGGACTGGACCTCCTACGAGCAGTACTTC. It specifies CASSLGWDWTSYEQYF.